Listed here are 5 T cell receptor beta chains from one sample, sequenced in a study of post-analysis software for immune sequencing data (dated by TCRdb to about 2015). The library was obtained by PCR. The instrument given in TCRdb is Illumina HiSeq 2500. Unique molecular identifiers were incorporated into TCR beta cDNA libraries to reduce PCR and sequencing biases. TCRdb ran its own pipeline on the public reads, namely fastp trimming at Q25 and MiXCR clone calling, and kept in-frame beta chains. Entries that share a CDR3 protein sequence are merged under the most common genes and DNA. The sample includes roughly 600,000 distinct CDR3 sequences, with around 40% observed a single time. Clones ranked in the top ten supply about 1.5% of the sample. These receptors lack a known antigen. General conclusions and limits of the study: Significantly higher frequencies in patients than in controls were found for about five TRBV segments, including TRBV5-6, TRBV5-1 and TRBV20-1.

Sequencing was done on a sample of blood. The receptor set was obtained from a girl between 5 and 17 years old with multiple sclerosis.

J is TRBJ1-5 and V is TRBV9, with D unresolved. CDR3 length: 19 amino acids. Trimming removed 2 bases at V and 1 base at J, with 22 bases between. Germline V gene sequence: CDR1 SGDLS, CDR2 YYNGEE. This chain's CDR3 is CASSVQYQEGTRSNQPQHF. CDR3 coding DNA: TGTGCCAGCAGCGTCCAGTACCAGGAAGGAACCAGGAGCAATCAGCCCCAGCATTTT.

Only a few counts were recorded for this clonotype. This chain connects TRBV28 to TRBJ2-7; maybe TRBD1 (5 bases). Germline V gives CDR1 MDHEN, CDR2 SYDVKM. The CDR3 sequence is 15 residues long. The V end was cut by 7 bases, the J end by 3 bases, with 19 bases between. CDR3 region: CASTAGAVGLYEQYF. CDR3 bases: TGTGCCAGCACCGCTGGGGCTGTCGGGCTCTACGAGCAGTACTTC. The variable domain in full, with the rest retrieved from reference TRBV28 and TRBJ2-7, is DVKVTQSSRYLVKRTGEKVFLECVQDMDHENMFWYRQDPGLGLRLIYFSYDVKMKEKGDIPEGYSVSREKKERFSLILESASTNQTSMYLCASTAGAVGLYEQYFGPGTRLTVT.

J is TRBJ2-7 and V is TRBV5-1, with D tentatively TRBD1 (6 bases). This CDR3 is built from 16 residues. Germline V gene lookup returns CDR1 SGHRS and CDR2 YFSETQ. Trimming took 4 bases from V and 0 from J, leaving 17 bases between them. Here the CDR3 reads CASSHRQAASSYEQYF. The CDR3 bases are TGCGCCAGCAGCCACCGACAGGCCGCGAGCTCCTACGAGCAGTACTTC.

The chain uses TRBV4-1 and TRBJ1-1; 7 bases are shared with TRBD1. This CDR3 is built from 14 residues. CDR1 MGHRA and CDR2 YSYEKL come from the germline V gene. Trimming removed 3 bases from V and 1 base from J; junction bases left unmatched: 2. This chain's CDR3 is CASSQSGGNTEAFF. The CDR3 DNA is TGCGCCAGCAGCCAGTCAGGGGGGAACACTGAAGCTTTCTTT.

The J gene is TRBJ1-2, the V gene TRBV20-1, with TRBD1 identical over 9 bases. This CDR3 comprises 16 residues. Losses at the gene ends were 5 bases for V and 3 bases for J; bases not matched to a gene: 13. The germline V gene encodes CDR1 DFQATT and CDR2 SNEGSKA (reference sequence). As DNA, the CDR3 is TGCAGTGCTTCCGGGACAGGGCCTAAAACTGACTATGGCTACACCTTC. Amino acids: CSASGTGPKTDYGYTF.